Each of the 9 T cell receptor beta chains below was sequenced from the same sample in a study of chemoradiotherapy in HPV16-positive cancers. Sequencing used immunoSEQ multiplex PCR; TCRdb keeps in-frame clones, though not all of them. The sample has more than 10,000 clones, less than 90% seen once. The sequenced sample was blood, obtained from a patient who underwent chemoradiotherapy. The receptors were gathered from a human donor with HPV-associated anogenital cancer.

The rearrangement uses TRBV19 and TRBJ1-6; 8 positions match TRBD1. Unmatched junction bases numbered 11, after V lost 5 bases and J lost 8 bases. CDR1 and CDR2 from the germline V gene are LNHDA and SQIVND (reference sequence). CDR3 size: 16 residues. The CDR3 region is CASSPTGVRTDSPLHF. The CDR3 DNA sequence: TGTGCCAGTAGTCCGACAGGGGTACGGACGGATTCACCCCTCCACTTT. Based on the CDR3 plus reference TRBV19 and TRBJ1-6, the full variable domain is DGGITQSPKYLFRKEGQNVTLSCEQNLNHDAMYWYRQDPGQGLRLIYYSQIVNDFQKGDIAEGYSVSREKKESFPLTVTSAQKNPTAFYLCASSPTGVRTDSPLHFGNGTRLTVT.

This chain joins TRBV5-1 and TRBJ2-1; unclear D gene. Germline V gene lookup returns CDR1 SGHRS and CDR2 YFSETQ. The V end was cut by 0 bases, the J end by 3 bases, with 7 bases between. The CDR3 covers 14 residues. CDR3 in amino acids: CASSLGLGYNEQFF. The CDR3 bases are TGCGCCAGCAGCTTGGGATTGGGCTACAATGAGCAGTTCTTC.

The chain recombines TRBV6-5 with TRBJ2-3; 8 bases map to TRBD1. The CDR3 covers 16 residues. Germline CDR1 is MNHEY and CDR2 is SVGAGI. V gave up 2 bases and J gave up 5 bases; unmatched junction bases: 9. DNA of the CDR3: TGTGCCAGCAGTTACACTGACAGGGGAAGGAAAGATACGCAGTATTTT. Protein: CASSYTDRGRKDTQYF.

The V gene is TRBV5-6, the J gene TRBJ2-3, with 8 bases identical to TRBD2. Germline CDR1 SGHDT, CDR2 YYEEEE. Unmatched junction bases numbered 8, after V lost 4 bases and J lost 1 base. The CDR3 loop spans 16 amino acids. CDR3 amino acids: CASSVRGTRGTDTQYF. The CDR3 region has the DNA TGTGCCAGCAGCGTACGTGGGACTAGGGGCACAGATACGCAGTATTTT.

This chain uses TRBV10-3 with TRBJ1-1; D is undetermined. Germline V gene sequence: CDR1 ENHRY, CDR2 SYGVKD. Trimming removed 7 bases from V and 2 bases from J, with 11 bases in between. The CDR3 is 13 amino acids. The CDR3 coding sequence is TGTGCCATCACAAAGGACGAAAACACTGAAGCTTTCTTT. It translates to CAITKDENTEAFF.

This chain uses TRBV18 with TRBJ2-7; no definite D call. CDR3 length: 13 residues. The V end lost 3 bases, the J end lost 5 bases, and 11 bases lay between the germline ends. Germline-derived CDR1 and CDR2 are KGHSH and LQKENI. CDR3 residues: CASSPLQDHEQYF. The CDR3 nucleotides read TGTGCCAGCTCACCGCTTCAGGACCACGAGCAGTACTTC.

The J gene is TRBJ2-5, the V gene TRBV11-2; the match to TRBD2 covers 8 bases. The length of the CDR3 is 16 residues. The germline CDR1 and CDR2 sequences are SGHAT and FQNNGV. V was pared by 4 bases and J by 2 bases, with 9 bases of the junction left unmatched. The CDR3 here is CASSSTPRGVQETQYF. The CDR3 nucleotides read TGTGCCAGCAGCTCGACCCCGCGGGGGGTACAAGAGACCCAGTACTTC. The entire variable domain, with the rest obtained from reference TRBV11-2 and TRBJ2-5, is as follows: EAGVAQSPRYKIIEKRQSVAFWCNPISGHATLYWYQQILGQGPKLLIQFQNNGVVDDSQLPKDRFSAERLKGVDSTLKIQPAKLEDSAVYLCASSSTPRGVQETQYFGPGTRLLVL.

The chain combines TRBV28 with TRBJ2-7; the D gene is possibly TRBD2 (6 bases). This CDR3 region has 13 residues. Trimming left V 6 bases short and J 3 bases short, with 12 bases between. Germline CDR1 reads MDHEN; CDR2 reads SYDVKM. CDR3 in DNA: TGTGCCAGCAGGCCGGGACTCAACTACGAGCAGTACTTC. This encodes CASRPGLNYEQYF.

This chain connects TRBV5-8 to TRBJ2-6; TRBD1 is a possible D gene (5 bases). This CDR3 has 16 amino acids. The V end was cut by 0 bases, the J end by 2 bases, with 9 bases between. In germline, CDR1 is SGHTS, CDR2 YDEGEE. Here the CDR3 DNA reads TGTGCCAGCAGCTTGGCTCTGACAGCTGGGGCCAACGTCCTGACTTTC. Encoded protein: CASSLALTAGANVLTF.